This TCR beta chain was observed in a study of Ad26.COV2.S vaccination and SARS-CoV-2 variants. Background on the study: By the intramuscular route, Ad26.COV2.S was given once, or twice 56 days apart. General study results and limits: Vaccine recipients had higher spike-specific TCR breadth than placebo recipients.

Concerning this clone itself: Antigen specificity is unknown.

Noted treatment: some 20 received Ad26.COV2.S at low or high dose, single or two shots; five or six received placebo; per-sample allocation not given. On day 63 after the first injection, vaccine and placebo recipients gave samples. Vaccine was an Ad26 vector expressing Wuhan-strain SARS-CoV-2 spike. Using immunoSEQ multiplex PCR, the repertoire was profiled, and TCRdb retains in-frame clones only, with some absent. The sample has about 480,000 clones, 70% to 90% seen once. Germline lookup yields CDR1 SGHDT and CDR2 YYEEEE. There are 14 residues in the CDR3. With V trimmed by 3 bases and J by 3 bases, 2 bases remained unmatched.

The TCR was taken from a person between 18 and 59 years old who received the Ad26.COV2.S COVID-19 vaccine or a placebo. The material was peripheral blood, obtained in a trial of Ad26.COV2.S vaccine versus placebo. The J gene is TRBJ1-1, the V gene TRBV5-6; 10 nucleotides agree with TRBD1. CDR3 sequence reads: CASSWTGGYTEAFF. The CDR3 region has the DNA TGTGCCAGCAGCTGGACAGGGGGTTACACTGAAGCTTTCTTT.